This T cell receptor beta chain was recorded in a study of neoadjuvant nivolumab and ipilimumab in lung cancer. Overall study context: The combination arm added day-1 ipilimumab 1 mg/kg to nivolumab 3 mg/kg on days 1, 15, 29. The study's findings and limits: Compared with tumor-adjacent uninvolved lung, resected tumors showed greater richness and clonality. Only two of four nivolumab-treated tumors gained richness and clonality by surgery. Blood richness before therapy tracked richness in tumors resected after neoadjuvant therapy.

V was clipped by 5 bases and J by 2 bases; unmatched bases: 2. The CDR3 is 15 residues long. Germline CDR1 is MNHEY and CDR2 is SVGAGI. Concerning this clone itself: The target antigen is unknown.

TCRdb keeps only in-frame clones here, not all; method: immunoSEQ multiplex PCR. The data contain fewer than 20,000 clones, around 80% of them singletons. V usage is TRBV6-5 and J usage is TRBJ2-1, with 11 bases that match TRBD2. Sequencing used tumor tissue, obtained after neoadjuvant nivolumab, alone or with ipilimumab, at or shortly before surgery. The TCR comes from an adult with non-small cell lung cancer. The CDR3 loop is CASSLSGRAYNEQFF. CDR3 bases: TGTGCCAGCAGTCTTAGCGGGAGGGCCTACAATGAGCAGTTCTTC.